Described below is a single TCR beta chain sequence and its context. These data come from a study of OX40 agonist ivuxolimab in advanced cancers. Study summary: In this cohort, patients received ivuxolimab, an agonistic anti-OX40 (CD134) antibody.

Some clones are missing from TCRdb's copy, which holds only in-frame ones; the method was immunoSEQ multiplex PCR. The sample includes approximately 24,000 clones, about four fifths of them seen just once. Autoimmune disease history or systemic immunosuppression was exclusionary. The CDR3 length is 11 residues. Germline values: CDR1 SGHRS, CDR2 YFSETQ. V dropped 1 base and J dropped 2 bases, with 0 bases sitting between them. The clonotype originates from an adult with an advanced solid tumor such as melanoma, head and neck, liver or kidney cancer. J is TRBJ1-1 and V is TRBV5-1, with D unresolved. Here the sequenced sample was CD4+ or CD8+ T cells sorted from blood, taken in a trial of the OX40 agonist ivuxolimab. DNA for the CDR3: TGCGCCAGCAGCTTGAACACTGAAGCTTTCTTT. Amino acids: CASSLNTEAFF.